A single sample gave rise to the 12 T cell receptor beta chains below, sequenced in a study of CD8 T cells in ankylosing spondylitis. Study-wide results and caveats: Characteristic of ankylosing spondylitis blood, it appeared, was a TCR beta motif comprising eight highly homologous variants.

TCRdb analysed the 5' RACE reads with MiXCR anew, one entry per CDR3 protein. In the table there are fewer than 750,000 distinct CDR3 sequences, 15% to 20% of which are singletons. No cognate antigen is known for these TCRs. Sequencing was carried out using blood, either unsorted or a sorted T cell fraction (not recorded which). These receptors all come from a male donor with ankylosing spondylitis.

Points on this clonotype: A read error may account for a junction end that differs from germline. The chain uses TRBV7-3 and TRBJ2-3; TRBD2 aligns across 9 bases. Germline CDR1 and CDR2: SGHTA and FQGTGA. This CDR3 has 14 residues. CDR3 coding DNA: TGTGCCAGCAGCCTCGGGACTAGCAAAGATACGCAGTATTTT. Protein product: CASSLGTSKDTQYF.

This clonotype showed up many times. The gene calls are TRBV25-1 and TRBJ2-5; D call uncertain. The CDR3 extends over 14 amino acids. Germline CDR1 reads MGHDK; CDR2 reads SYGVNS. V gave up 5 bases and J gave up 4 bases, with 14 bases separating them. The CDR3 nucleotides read TGTGCCAGCAGTCCTTTGGATAAGGGAGAGACCCAGTACTTC. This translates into CASSPLDKGETQYF.

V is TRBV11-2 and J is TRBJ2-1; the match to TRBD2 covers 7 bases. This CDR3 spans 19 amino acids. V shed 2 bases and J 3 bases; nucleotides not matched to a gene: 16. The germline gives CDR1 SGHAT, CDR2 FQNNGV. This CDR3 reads CASSLRGLAGLVSYNEQFF. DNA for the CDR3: TGTGCCAGCAGCTTAAGAGGGTTAGCGGGTCTTGTTAGCTACAATGAGCAGTTCTTC.

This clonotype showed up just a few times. The CDR3 loop is CSARGRGQINTQYF. The CDR3 DNA is TGCAGTGCTAGGGGCAGGGGACAAATCAATACGCAGTATTTT. The rearrangement links TRBV20-1 to TRBJ2-3; weak D call: TRBD1 (6 bases). Deletions cut 3 bases from V and 7 bases from J, with 17 bases between. The CDR3 has 14 residues. Germline V gene data show CDR1 as DFQATT and CDR2 as SNEGSKA (reference sequence).

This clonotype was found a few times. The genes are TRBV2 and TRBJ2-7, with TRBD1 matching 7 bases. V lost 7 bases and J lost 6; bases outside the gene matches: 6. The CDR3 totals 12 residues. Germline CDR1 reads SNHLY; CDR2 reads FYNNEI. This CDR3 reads CASMRQGVEQYF. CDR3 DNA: TGTGCCAGCATGCGACAGGGCGTCGAGCAGTACTTC.

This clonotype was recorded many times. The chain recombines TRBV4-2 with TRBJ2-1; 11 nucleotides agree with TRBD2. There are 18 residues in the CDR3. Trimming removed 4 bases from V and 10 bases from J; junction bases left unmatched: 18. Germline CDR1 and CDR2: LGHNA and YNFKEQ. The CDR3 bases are TGTGCCAGCAGCCGCTCTCAGGGGGGGACTAGCGGACTCAAAGAGCAGTTCTTC. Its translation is CASSRSQGGTSGLKEQFF.

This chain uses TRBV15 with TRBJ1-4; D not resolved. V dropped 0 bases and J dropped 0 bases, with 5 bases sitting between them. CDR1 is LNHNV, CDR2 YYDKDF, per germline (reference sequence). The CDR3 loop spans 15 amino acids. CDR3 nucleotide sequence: TGTGCCACCAGCAGAGATGCCCCAACTAATGAAAAACTGTTTTTT. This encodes CATSRDAPTNEKLFF.

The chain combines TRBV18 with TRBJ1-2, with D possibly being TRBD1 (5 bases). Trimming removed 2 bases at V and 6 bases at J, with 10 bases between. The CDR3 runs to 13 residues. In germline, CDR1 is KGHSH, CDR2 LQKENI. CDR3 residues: CASSPGGGNGYTF. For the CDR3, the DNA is TGTGCCAGCTCACCAGGCGGGGGGAATGGCTACACCTTC. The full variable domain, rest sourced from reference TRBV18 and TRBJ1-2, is NAGVMQNPRHLVRRRGQEARLRCSPMKGHSHVYWYRQLPEEGLKFMVYLQKENIIDESGMPKERFSAEFPKEGPSILRIQQVVRGDSAAYFCASSPGGGNGYTFGSGTRLTVV.

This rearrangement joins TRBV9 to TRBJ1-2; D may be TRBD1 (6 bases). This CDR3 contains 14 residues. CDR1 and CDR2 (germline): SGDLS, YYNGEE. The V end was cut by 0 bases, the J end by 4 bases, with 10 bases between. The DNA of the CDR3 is TGTGCCAGCAGCGTAGAGGGGGACCGCTATGGCTACACCTTC. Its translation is CASSVEGDRYGYTF.

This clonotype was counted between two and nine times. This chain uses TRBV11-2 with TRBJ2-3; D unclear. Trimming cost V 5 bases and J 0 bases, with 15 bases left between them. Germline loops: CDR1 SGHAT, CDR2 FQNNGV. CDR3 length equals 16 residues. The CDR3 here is CASSLYSDSSTDTQYF. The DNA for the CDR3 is TGTGCCAGCAGCCTTTATTCAGATTCTAGCACAGATACGCAGTATTTT.

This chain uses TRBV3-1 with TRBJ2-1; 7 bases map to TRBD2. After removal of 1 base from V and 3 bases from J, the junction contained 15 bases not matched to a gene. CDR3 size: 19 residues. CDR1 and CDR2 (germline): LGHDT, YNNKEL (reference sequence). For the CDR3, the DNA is TGTGCCAGCAGCCAAGTGGTCTTTTTGGGGGGGAACCACTACAATGAGCAGTTCTTC. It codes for CASSQVVFLGGNHYNEQFF.

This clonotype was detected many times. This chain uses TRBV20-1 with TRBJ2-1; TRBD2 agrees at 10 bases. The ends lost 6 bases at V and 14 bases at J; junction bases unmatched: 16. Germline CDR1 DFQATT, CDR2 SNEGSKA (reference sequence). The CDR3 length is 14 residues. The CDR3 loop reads CSAKSLAGEKREFF. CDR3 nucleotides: TGCAGTGCCAAATCCCTAGCGGGGGAGAAGAGGGAGTTCTTC.